A selection of T cell receptor beta chains follows, all from one sample in a study of early T cells in non-severe SARS-CoV-2 infection. TCRdb re-analysed the 5' RACE reads in MiXCR, keeping a single row per CDR3 protein. The table lists about 60,000 distinct CDR3 sequences, 18% of them singletons, with 8% to 10% in the top ten. The specimen was whole blood, collected at baseline. These TCRs come from an adult who was a healthcare worker with PCR-confirmed SARS-CoV-2 infection or an uninfected control (not recorded which). Both conserved end residues are part of each CDR3. D genes are given only for firm matches. A clone size is listed for some rows: how often the clone was seen (once, few, many), or a class if it is expanded.

d_gene	abundance	v_gene	j_gene	CDR3aa	CDR3nt
TRBD1	few	TRBV4-1	TRBJ1-2	CASSQAGTGDYGYTF	TGCGCCAGCAGCCAAGCCGGGACAGGGGACTATGGCTACACCTTC
.	few	TRBV21-1	TRBJ2-1	CASSKDPGSEQFF	TGTGCCAGCAGCAAAGACCCAGGCTCTGAGCAGTTCTTC
.	.	TRBV13	TRBJ1-6	CASSLGTHQGNSPLHF	TGTGCCAGCAGCCTTGGGACACACCAAGGGAATTCACCCCTCCACTTT
.	few	TRBV25-1	TRBJ1-4	CASSTPDRTNEKLFF	TGTGCCAGCAGTACGCCCGACAGAACTAATGAAAAACTGTTTTTT
.	few	TRBV7-2	TRBJ1-6	CARSLADSPLHF	TGTGCCCGTAGCTTAGCGGATTCACCCCTCCACTTT
.	.	TRBV7-8	TRBJ2-2	CASSLGGATGELFF	TGTGCCAGCAGCTTAGGAGGGGCAACCGGGGAGCTGTTTTTT
.	.	TRBV25-1	TRBJ2-5	CASSQPGVSETQYF	TGTGCCAGCAGTCAACCCGGGGTATCGGAGACCCAGTACTTC
TRBD1	.	TRBV20-1	TRBJ1-5	CSARVTGVWRNQPQHF	TGCAGTGCTAGAGTAACAGGGGTTTGGCGCAATCAGCCCCAGCATTTT
TRBD1	few	TRBV11-3	TRBJ2-7	CASSLEGGENYEQYF	TGTGCCAGCAGCTTAGAAGGGGGCGAGAACTACGAGCAGTACTTC
.	.	TRBV12-3/TRBV12-4	TRBJ1-1	CASSLEPNTEAFF	TGTGCCAGCAGTTTGGAACCGAACACTGAAGCTTTCTTT
.	few	TRBV29-1	TRBJ1-1	CSVDLDGDFGEAFF	TGCAGCGTTGATTTGGACGGCGACTTTGGTGAAGCTTTCTTT
.	.	TRBV13	TRBJ2-7	CASSASSYEQYF	TGTGCCAGCAGCGCTAGCTCCTACGAGCAGTACTTC